This T cell receptor beta chain originates from a study of blood T cell repertoires in COVID-19. The CDR3 has 15 amino acids. Germline V gives CDR1 SGHTA, CDR2 FQGNSA. The ends were cut back, 5 bases at V and 2 bases at J, with 15 bases in the middle. Assay used: immunoSEQ multiplex PCR; TCRdb lists only in-frame clones, some missing. The profile shows 310,000 or so clones, around 87% of them singletons. This sequence was found in a woman aged 30 to 39 who had recovered from COVID-19. The chain links TRBV7-2 to TRBJ1-1; D is possibly TRBD1 (5 bases). Specimen: peripheral blood. CDR3 nucleotide sequence: TGTGCCAGCAGCGGGCGGGACCTGGGAAACACTGAAGCTTTCTTT. This encodes CASSGRDLGNTEAFF.